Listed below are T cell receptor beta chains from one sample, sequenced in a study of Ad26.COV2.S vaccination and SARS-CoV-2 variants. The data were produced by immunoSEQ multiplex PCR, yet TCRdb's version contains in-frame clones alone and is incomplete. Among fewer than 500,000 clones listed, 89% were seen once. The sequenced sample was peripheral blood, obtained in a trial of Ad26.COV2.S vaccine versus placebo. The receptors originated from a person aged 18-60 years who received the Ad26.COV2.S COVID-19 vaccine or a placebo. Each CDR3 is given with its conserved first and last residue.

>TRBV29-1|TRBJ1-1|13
CSVEADKNTEAFF
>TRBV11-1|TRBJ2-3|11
CASSSSDTQYF
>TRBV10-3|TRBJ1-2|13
CAISEGAGVGYTF
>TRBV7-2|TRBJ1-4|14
CASSLEGGLEKLFF
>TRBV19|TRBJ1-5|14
CAISWGLNHQPQHF
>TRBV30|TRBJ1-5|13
CAWGRQSNQPQHF
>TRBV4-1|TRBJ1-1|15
CASSYSRGQDTEAFF
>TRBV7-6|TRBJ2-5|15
CASSFLGGIQETQYF
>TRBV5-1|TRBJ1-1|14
CASSSGGGNTEAFF
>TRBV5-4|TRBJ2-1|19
CASSAAWRTGGNLHNEQFF
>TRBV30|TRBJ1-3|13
CAWSAAWGNTIYF
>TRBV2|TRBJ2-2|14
CASKSESGTGELFF
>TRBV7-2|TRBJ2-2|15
CASSPRSVNTGELFF
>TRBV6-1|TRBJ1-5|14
CASSEVRTALPQHF
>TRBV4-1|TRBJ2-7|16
CASSQVFTTGTYEQYF
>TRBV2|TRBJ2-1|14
CASSGTSGYNEQFF
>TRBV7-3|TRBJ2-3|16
CASSPRLAGGTDTQYF